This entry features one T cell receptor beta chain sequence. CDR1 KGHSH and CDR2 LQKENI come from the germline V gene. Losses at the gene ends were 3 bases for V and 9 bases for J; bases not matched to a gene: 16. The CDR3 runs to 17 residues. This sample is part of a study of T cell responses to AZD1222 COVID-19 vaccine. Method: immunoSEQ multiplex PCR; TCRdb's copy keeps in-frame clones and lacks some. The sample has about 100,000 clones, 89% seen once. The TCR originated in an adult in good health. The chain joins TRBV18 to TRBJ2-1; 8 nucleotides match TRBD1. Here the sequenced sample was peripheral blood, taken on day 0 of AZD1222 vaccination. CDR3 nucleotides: TGTGCCAGCTCACCCTTGGACAGGGTCCCTCAAGGGGGTGAGCAGTTCTTC. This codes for CASSPLDRVPQGGEQFF.